The 9 T cell receptor beta chains below come from one sample, sequenced in a study of memory CD4+ T cells and cytomegalovirus serostatus (dated by TCRdb to the late 2010s). Library construction relied on the immunoSEQ multiplex PCR assay. The source is immuneACCESS, and TCRdb retained only in-frame sequences with V and J called. Part of the clones is not carried over; for the studies checked, unresolved V genes explain less than half of this, and the remainder is unexplained. The sample yields tens of thousands of clones; around three quarters were counted once. The ten largest account for about 1.5% of the sample. A FACSAria II was used to sort memory CD4+ T cells, defined as single viable CD3+CD4+CD8-CD45RO+ cells. The sequenced material came from memory CD4+ T cells from blood. Receptors were obtained from an adult in good health and CMV-seronegative.

V gene TRBV20-1 combines with J gene TRBJ2-7; no clear D gene. The CDR3 has 10 amino acids. V was clipped by 4 bases and J by 3 bases, with 4 bases between them. CDR1 is DFQATT and CDR2 is SNEGSKA in the germline V gene (reference sequence). The CDR3 nucleotides are TGCAGTGCTATTGACTACGAGCAGTACTTC. Its protein is CSAIDYEQYF.

The sample holds one count of this clone. The chain links TRBV6-5 to TRBJ2-2; the D is unclear. Looked up from germline, CDR1 is MNHEY and CDR2 is SVGAGI. Trimming took off 4 bases at V and 2 bases at J, with 14 bases between the two ends. The CDR3 has 16 amino acids. The CDR3 DNA is TGTGCCAGCAGTTCCATGACTCGGGTTAACACCGGGGAGCTGTTTTTT. It codes for CASSSMTRVNTGELFF.

The chain couples TRBV5-5 to TRBJ1-2; D unresolved. Germline CDR1 is SGHKS and CDR2 is YYEKEE (reference sequence). V lost 1 base, J lost 2 bases, and 6 bases lay in between. The CDR3 length is 13 residues. CDR3 amino acids: CASSLSTNYGYTF. In DNA, the CDR3 is TGTGCCAGCAGCTTGTCCACAAACTATGGCTACACCTTC.

The rearrangement links TRBV5-1 to TRBJ2-3; D may be TRBD2 (7 bases). V was cut by 6 bases and J by 4 bases, with 15 bases left in between. CDR1 and CDR2 from the germline V gene are SGHRS and YFSETQ. This CDR3 has 14 amino acids. CDR3 sequence (DNA): TGCGCCAGCATGCTGGGGGGGCCCGCAGATACGCAGTATTTT. It codes for CASMLGGPADTQYF.

The genes are TRBV5-6 and TRBJ2-2; the D is unclear. The germline V gene has CDR1 SGHDT and CDR2 YYEEEE. The V and J ends lost 5 bases and 0 bases respectively, with 11 bases between them. CDR3 size: 15 residues. The CDR3 is CASSSGASNTGELFF. CDR3 nucleotides: TGTGCCAGCAGTTCAGGAGCATCGAACACCGGGGAGCTGTTTTTT. Together with reference TRBV5-6 and TRBJ2-2, the CDR3 gives the full variable domain: DAGVTQSPTHLIKTRGQQVTLRCSPKSGHDTVSWYQQALGQGPQFIFQYYEEEERQRGNFPDRFSGHQFPNYSSELNVNALLLGDSALYLCASSSGASNTGELFFGEGSRLTVL.

The chain joins TRBV5-6 to TRBJ2-1; 14 nucleotides align to TRBD2. J lost 8 bases, V lost 4 bases, and 8 bases had no gene match. Germline values: CDR1 SGHDT, CDR2 YYEEEE. The CDR3 has 16 residues. CDR3 nucleotide sequence: TGTGCCAGCAGCAATTGGGGACTAGCGGGAGCCCATGAGCAGTTCTTC. Translation: CASSNWGLAGAHEQFF.

The chain is built from TRBV18 and TRBJ1-6; no definite D call. The germline V gene has CDR1 KGHSH and CDR2 LQKENI. V was pared by 1 base and J by 9 bases, with 13 bases between. The CDR3 consists of 15 residues. For the CDR3, the DNA is TGTGCCAGCTCACCACTCCCGTTCCCATCTTCACCCCTCCACTTT. Amino acids: CASSPLPFPSSPLHF.

DNA of the CDR3: TGCAGCGTTTCAGGGGAGAGCAATCAGCCCCAGCATTTT. Residues: CSVSGESNQPQHF. V usage is TRBV29-1 and J usage is TRBJ1-5; D perhaps matches TRBD1 (6 bases). Germline CDR1 SQVTM, CDR2 ANQGSEA. Trimming took off 5 bases at V and 1 base at J, with 9 bases between the two ends. The CDR3 loop spans 13 amino acids.

The CDR3 region is CASLAGGLQETQYF. The CDR3 DNA reads TGTGCCAGTCTAGCGGGGGGGTTACAAGAGACCCAGTACTTC. The J gene is TRBJ2-5, the V gene TRBV2, with 12 positions matching TRBD2. Germline V CDR1 and CDR2: SNHLY, FYNNEI. J gave up 2 bases and V 9 bases, and 4 bases lay outside the gene matches. The CDR3 sequence is 14 residues long.